This passage covers 29 T cell receptor beta chains from one sample sequenced in a study of T cell responses to AZD1222 COVID-19 vaccine. Here immunoSEQ multiplex PCR was the method, and the copy in TCRdb shows in-frame clones only, minus some. Here the sample spans about 97,000 clones, roughly 84% being singletons. Here the sequenced sample was peripheral blood, taken on day 0 of AZD1222 vaccination. These TCRs come from an adult in good health.

This sequence joins TRBV6-5 and TRBJ2-5, with D perhaps TRBD2 (6 bases). V was pared by 6 bases and J by 2 bases, with 7 bases between. The germline V gene has CDR1 MNHEY and CDR2 SVGAGI. The CDR3 is 12 residues long. DNA of the CDR3: TGTGCCAGCAGAGCGGGTCAAGAGACCCAGTACTTC. Its translation: CASRAGQETQYF.

This chain uses TRBV25-1 with TRBJ1-2; D gene unclear. Trimming removed 3 bases from V and 8 bases from J, with 13 bases in between. The CDR3 runs 13 residues. Germline-derived CDR1 and CDR2 are MGHDK and SYGVNS. CDR3 sequence (DNA): TGTGCCAGCAGTGACGTCGGGCTAAGGGGCTACACCTTC. As protein: CASSDVGLRGYTF.

This rearrangement joins TRBV18 to TRBJ1-2, with D maybe TRBD1 (6 bases). The CDR3 covers 14 residues. The V end lost 6 bases, the J end lost 5 bases, and 16 bases lay between the germline ends. Germline CDR1 and CDR2: KGHSH and LQKENI. DNA of the CDR3: TGTGCCAGCTCCCCCACAGGGTCGGGGTATGGCTACACCTTC. Protein sequence: CASSPTGSGYGYTF.

The chain carries TRBV3-1 (or the pseudogene TRBV3-2) and TRBJ2-5; a weak D match, TRBD2 (7 bases). The CDR3 loop spans 13 amino acids. The V end lost 2 bases, the J end lost 6 bases, and 10 bases lay between the germline ends. From germline, CDR1 is LGHDT and CDR2 YNNKEL (reference sequence). CDR3 coding DNA: TGTGCCAGCAGCCAAAGGGGGGGCCAGACCCAGTACTTC. Protein: CASSQRGGQTQYF.

This clone was seen a few times. The CDR3 DNA reads as TGTGCCAGCAGTACACAGGGTTCCAACGAGCAGTACTTC. Its translation: CASSTQGSNEQYF. This chain links TRBV6-5 with TRBJ2-7, with a weak D call TRBD1 (6 bases). CDR1 and CDR2 from the germline V gene are MNHEY and SVGAGI. V lost 5 bases to trimming and J lost 5 bases, with 13 bases between them. The CDR3 has 13 residues.

Regarding this clone: Within the sample, other DNA sequences also encode this same CDR3. CDR3 loop: CASSLGQGSYEQYF. Written as DNA, the CDR3 is TGCGCCAGCAGCCTGGGACAGGGCTCCTACGAGCAGTACTTC. The chain uses TRBV5-1 and TRBJ2-7, with TRBD1 matching 9 bases. Trimming at V came to 4 bases and at J to 0 bases, leaving 2 bases not matched to a gene. The CDR3 length is 14 residues. Germline loops: CDR1 SGHRS, CDR2 YFSETQ.

For the CDR3, the DNA is TGTGCCAGCAGCTCCGGCGAGACTAGCCACGTCTACGAGCAGTACTTC. Amino acids: CASSSGETSHVYEQYF. The rearrangement joins TRBV9 to TRBJ2-7, with 7 bases fitting TRBD2. J gave up 3 bases and V 4 bases, and 13 bases lay outside the gene matches. The CDR3 extends over 16 amino acids. CDR1 and CDR2 (germline): SGDLS, YYNGEE.

The CDR3: CASSEAAGSSYEQYF. The DNA of the CDR3 is TGTGCCAGCAGTGAAGCGGCAGGGAGTTCCTACGAGCAGTACTTC. The V and J genes are TRBV6-1 and TRBJ2-7; D possibly matches TRBD1 or TRBD2 (5 bases each). Between the trimmed V and J ends, which lost 0 bases and 1 base, there was a span of 10 bases. The CDR3 runs 15 residues. Germline values: CDR1 MNHNS, CDR2 SASEGT.

V is TRBV11-2 and J is TRBJ2-7; unclear D gene. Looked up from germline, CDR1 is SGHAT and CDR2 is FQNNGV. CDR3 length: 11 residues. V lost 5 bases to trimming and J lost 7 bases, with 9 bases between them. CDR3 DNA sequence: TGTGCCAGCAGCCAATCCAAAGAGCAGTACTTC. It is translated as CASSQSKEQYF.

This chain links TRBV29-1 with TRBJ2-1; TRBD2 matches 7 bases. The CDR3 consists of 14 residues. Germline trimming cut 3 bases from V and 4 bases from J; bases unmatched to any gene: 6. Per germline, CDR1 SQVTM and CDR2 ANQGSEA. The CDR3 sequence is CSVDAGVIYNEQFF. CDR3 DNA sequence: TGCAGCGTTGACGCGGGGGTGATTTACAATGAGCAGTTCTTC.

This clone came up once. The chain carries TRBV2 and TRBJ1-5, with D maybe TRBD1 (5 bases). The length of the CDR3 is 15 residues. The V gene's germline CDR1 is SNHLY and CDR2 FYNNEI. Between the trimmed V and J ends, which lost 3 bases and 7 bases, there was a span of 16 bases. CDR3 nucleotides: TGTGCCAGCAGTGAGGGGCAGGGACGAGAGCAGCCCCAGCATTTT. Amino acids: CASSEGQGREQPQHF.

This chain joins TRBV2 and TRBJ1-6; a weak D match, TRBD1 (6 bases). The germline V gene has CDR1 SNHLY and CDR2 FYNNEI. CDR3 length: 15 residues. V was clipped by 2 bases and J by 9 bases, with 14 bases between them. The CDR3 DNA reads TGTGCCAGCAGTGAACCGACGACAGGTGTTTCACCCCTCCACTTT. This encodes CASSEPTTGVSPLHF.

The chain is built from TRBV2 and TRBJ2-1; no firm D call. Germline V gene sequence: CDR1 SNHLY, CDR2 FYNNEI. Deletions cut 6 bases from V and 9 bases from J, with 9 bases between. The CDR3 is 11 residues long. The CDR3 here is CASRLNGEQFF. The CDR3 DNA follows: TGTGCCAGCAGGCTCAACGGTGAGCAGTTCTTC.

This clone was counted only a few times. V usage is TRBV7-9 and J usage is TRBJ2-7; 9 positions match TRBD1. Germline lookup yields CDR1 SEHNR and CDR2 FQNEAQ (reference sequence). The V segment lost 3 bases and the J segment 6 bases; nucleotides outside the gene matches: 3. CDR3 length: 13 residues. CDR3 protein: CASSFGQGIEQYF. The CDR3 region has the DNA TGTGCCAGCAGCTTCGGACAGGGGATCGAGCAGTACTTC.

The count of this clone is one. The CDR3, as DNA: TGTGCCAGCAGCTTCGGCGGGGAGGGGAATGAGCAGTTCTTC. Protein product: CASSFGGEGNEQFF. V gene TRBV11-3 combines with J gene TRBJ2-1; 7 bases are a match to TRBD2. This CDR3 spans 14 amino acids. V shed 3 bases, J shed 7 bases, and the junction held 6 bases outside the gene matches. Germline CDR1 is SGHNT and CDR2 is YENEEA.

The chain couples TRBV5-4 to TRBJ2-7; TRBD1 matches 11 bases. V dropped 0 bases and J dropped 5; count of bases not matched to a gene: 7. There are 16 residues in the CDR3. Germline lookup yields CDR1 SGHNT and CDR2 YYREEE (reference sequence). The CDR3 region is CASSLVWTGGYHEQYF. The CDR3 nucleotides read TGTGCCAGCAGCTTGGTTTGGACAGGGGGCTACCACGAGCAGTACTTC. Full variable domain (outside the CDR3, taken from reference TRBV5-4 and TRBJ2-7): ETGVTQSPTHLIKTRGQQVTLRCSSQSGHNTVSWYQQALGQGPQFIFQYYREEENGRGNFPPRFSGLQFPNYSSELNVNALELDDSALYLCASSLVWTGGYHEQYFGPGTRLTVT.

The genes are TRBV5-1 and TRBJ1-4; TRBD1 aligns across 7 bases. This CDR3 is built from 14 residues. Per the germline V gene, CDR1 is SGHRS and CDR2 is YFSETQ. With V trimmed by 6 bases and J by 8 bases, 10 bases remained unmatched. The CDR3 DNA sequence: TGCGCCAGCAAGAGGGTGGAAGGGGGCGAAAAACTGTTTTTT. Its translation: CASKRVEGGEKLFF.

The V call is TRBV4-2, the J call TRBJ1-2; 8 bases fit TRBD1. The V and J ends lost 0 bases and 6 bases, in that order; junction bases with no gene match: 6. The CDR3 covers 15 residues. Germline assignment: CDR1 LGHNA and CDR2 YNFKEQ. The CDR3 sequence is CASSQDPGGGNGYTF. CDR3 coding DNA: TGTGCCAGCAGCCAAGATCCAGGGGGCGGTAATGGCTACACCTTC.

The gene calls are TRBV9 and TRBJ1-3; D is uncertain. Deletions cut 3 bases from V and 2 bases from J, with 12 bases between. Germline CDR1 SGDLS, CDR2 YYNGEE. The CDR3 loop spans 15 amino acids. CDR3 region: CASSADGEAGNTIYF. CDR3 DNA: TGTGCCAGCAGCGCGGATGGGGAGGCTGGAAACACCATATATTTT.

The chain links TRBV5-1 to TRBJ1-6; D is unresolved. CDR1 SGHRS and CDR2 YFSETQ come from the germline V gene. The CDR3 consists of 13 residues. V was cut by 4 bases and J by 10 bases, with 12 bases left in between. The CDR3 region is CASSLSPYSPLHF. Here the CDR3 DNA reads TGCGCCAGCAGCCTCTCGCCCTACTCACCCCTCCACTTT.

The chain joins TRBV30 to TRBJ2-2; 9 nucleotides match TRBD1. Germline V lookup: CDR1 GTSNPN, CDR2 SVGIG (reference sequence). V gave up 5 bases and J gave up 5 bases; unmatched junction bases: 6. The CDR3 is made up of 14 amino acids. The DNA for the CDR3 is TGTGCCTGGGAGAGGACAGGGGAGACCGGGGAGCTGTTTTTT. Translated: CAWERTGETGELFF.

DNA of the CDR3: TGCGCCAGCAGCCGAGGGGGCGCGGGCTCACCCCTCCACTTT. This translates into CASSRGGAGSPLHF. V is TRBV4-1 and J is TRBJ1-6; 7 bases fit TRBD1. J gave up 10 bases and V 4 bases, and 7 bases lay outside the gene matches. Per the germline V gene, CDR1 is MGHRA and CDR2 is YSYEKL. CDR3 size: 14 residues.

V is TRBV5-1 and J is TRBJ1-1; D call uncertain. The ends were cut back, 0 bases at V and 3 bases at J, with 3 bases in the middle. The CDR3 has 12 amino acids. Germline loops: CDR1 SGHRS, CDR2 YFSETQ. CDR3 sequence: CASSLGDTEAFF. CDR3 DNA: TGCGCCAGCAGCTTGGGAGACACTGAAGCTTTCTTT. The full variable domain, its missing parts supplied by reference TRBV5-1 and TRBJ1-1, is KAGVTQTPRYLIKTRGQQVTLSCSPISGHRSVSWYQQTPGQGLQFLFEYFSETQRNKGNFPGRFSGRQFSNSRSEMNVSTLELGDSALYLCASSLGDTEAFFGQGTRLTVV.

The V gene is TRBV5-4, the J gene TRBJ1-2, with TRBD1 matching 9 bases. The CDR3 spans 14 residues. V dropped 4 bases and J dropped 7; count of bases not matched to a gene: 8. The germline gives CDR1 SGHNT, CDR2 YYREEE (reference sequence). CDR3 bases: TGTGCCAGCAGCGGAACAGGGGGCGCGTCTGGCTACACCTTC. This codes for CASSGTGGASGYTF.

This chain connects TRBV28 to TRBJ2-7; 8 nucleotides match TRBD1. V was clipped by 4 bases and J by 3 bases; unmatched bases: 8. CDR1 MDHEN and CDR2 SYDVKM come from the germline V gene. The CDR3 has 15 residues. CDR3 in amino acids: CASSSTGGNIYEQYF. Written as DNA, the CDR3 is TGTGCCAGCAGTTCAACAGGGGGGAATATCTACGAGCAGTACTTC.

The chain recombines TRBV27 with TRBJ1-6, with D unclear. This CDR3 has 15 residues. Trimming cost V 8 bases and J 5 bases, with 16 bases left between them. Germline CDR1 is MNHEY and CDR2 is SMNVEV (reference sequence). The CDR3 region is CASARWPEDNSPLHF. Here the CDR3 DNA reads TGTGCCAGCGCTCGATGGCCAGAAGATAATTCACCCCTCCACTTT.

The J gene is TRBJ2-1, the V gene TRBV11-3; perhaps TRBD1 as D (6 bases). The V end was cut by 0 bases, the J end by 4 bases, with 13 bases between. The germline CDR1 and CDR2 sequences are SGHNT and YENEEA. The CDR3 length is 16 residues. CDR3 residues: CASSLDSQGSYNEQFF. The CDR3 bases are TGTGCCAGCAGCTTAGATTCTCAGGGGTCGTACAATGAGCAGTTCTTC.

The chain joins TRBV28 to TRBJ2-7, with 7 bases identical to TRBD1. V gave up 5 bases and J gave up 4 bases; unmatched junction bases: 8. CDR3 length equals 14 residues. Germline-derived CDR1 and CDR2 are MDHEN and SYDVKM. CDR3 bases: TGTGCCAGCAGTGTCCCGGGACAGAGGTACGAGCAGTACTTC. Encoded protein: CASSVPGQRYEQYF.

The CDR3 nucleotides are TGTGCCAGCAGCACAGGACAGAGCCATGGCTACACCTTC. Translation: CASSTGQSHGYTF. This chain joins TRBV6-5 and TRBJ1-2; D might be TRBD1 (6 bases). The CDR3 is 13 residues long. Germline V lookup: CDR1 MNHEY, CDR2 SVGAGI. Trimming stripped 6 bases from V and 6 bases from J, with 14 bases between.